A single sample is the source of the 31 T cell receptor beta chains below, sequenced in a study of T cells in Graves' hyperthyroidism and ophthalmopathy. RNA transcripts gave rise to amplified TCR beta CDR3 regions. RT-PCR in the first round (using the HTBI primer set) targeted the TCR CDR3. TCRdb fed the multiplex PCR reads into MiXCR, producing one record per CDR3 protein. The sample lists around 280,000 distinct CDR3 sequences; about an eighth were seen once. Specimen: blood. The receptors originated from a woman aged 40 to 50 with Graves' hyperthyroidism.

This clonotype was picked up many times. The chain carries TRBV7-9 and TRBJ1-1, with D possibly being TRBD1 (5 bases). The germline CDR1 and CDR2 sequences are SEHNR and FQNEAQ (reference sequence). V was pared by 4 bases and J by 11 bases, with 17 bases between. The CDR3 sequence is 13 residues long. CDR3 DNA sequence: TGTGCCAGCAGCTCGCGGGGAAGTGGGGGTGCTTTCTTT. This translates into CASSSRGSGGAFF.

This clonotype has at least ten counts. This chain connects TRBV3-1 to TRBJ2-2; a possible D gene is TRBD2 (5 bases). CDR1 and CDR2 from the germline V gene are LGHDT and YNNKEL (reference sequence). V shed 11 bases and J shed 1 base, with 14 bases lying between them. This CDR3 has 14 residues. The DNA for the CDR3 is TGTGCCTCCCGAGGGATACGGAACACCGGGGAGCTGTTTTTT. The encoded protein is CASRGIRNTGELFF.

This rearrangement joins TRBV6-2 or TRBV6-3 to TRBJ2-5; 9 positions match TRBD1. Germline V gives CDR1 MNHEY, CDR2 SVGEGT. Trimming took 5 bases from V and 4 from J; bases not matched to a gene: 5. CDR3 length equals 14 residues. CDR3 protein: CASSSPDRGETQYF. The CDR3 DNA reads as TGTGCCAGCAGTAGCCCGGACAGGGGAGAGACCCAGTACTTC.

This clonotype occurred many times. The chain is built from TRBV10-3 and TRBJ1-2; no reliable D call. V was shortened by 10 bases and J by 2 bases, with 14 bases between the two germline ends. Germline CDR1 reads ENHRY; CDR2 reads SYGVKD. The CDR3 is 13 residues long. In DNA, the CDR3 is TGTGCCAGCAACCCGGAGTGGAACTATGGCTACACCTTC. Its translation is CASNPEWNYGYTF.

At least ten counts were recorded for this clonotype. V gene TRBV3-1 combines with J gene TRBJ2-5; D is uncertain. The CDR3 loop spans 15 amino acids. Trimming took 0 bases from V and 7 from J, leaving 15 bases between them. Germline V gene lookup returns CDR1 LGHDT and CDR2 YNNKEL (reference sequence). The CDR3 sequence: CASSQDLATWGTQYF. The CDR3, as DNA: TGTGCCAGCAGCCAAGATCTCGCGACGTGGGGGACCCAGTACTTC.

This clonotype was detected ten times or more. CDR3 nucleotides: TGTGCCAGCAAAACCTCCAGCGGGATGGGGAATGAGCAGTTCTTC. Protein sequence: CASKTSSGMGNEQFF. This chain connects TRBV2 to TRBJ2-1, with 7 positions matching TRBD2. The CDR3 is 15 residues long. In germline, CDR1 is SNHLY, CDR2 FYNNEI. The V segment lost 7 bases and the J segment 7 bases; nucleotides outside the gene matches: 13.

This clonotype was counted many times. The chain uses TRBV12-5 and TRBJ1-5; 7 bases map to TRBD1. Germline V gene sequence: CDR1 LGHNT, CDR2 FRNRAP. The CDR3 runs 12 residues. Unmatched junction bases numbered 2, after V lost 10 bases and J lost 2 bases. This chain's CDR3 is CATGGGNQPQHF. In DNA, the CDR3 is TGTGCTACAGGGGGTGGCAATCAGCCCCAGCATTTT.

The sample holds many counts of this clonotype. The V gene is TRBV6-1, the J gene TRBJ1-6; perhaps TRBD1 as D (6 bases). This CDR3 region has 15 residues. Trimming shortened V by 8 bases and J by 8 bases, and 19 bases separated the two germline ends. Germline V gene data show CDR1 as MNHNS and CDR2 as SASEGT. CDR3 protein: CASALVARGDSPLHF. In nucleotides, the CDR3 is TGTGCCAGCGCCCTAGTTGCCAGGGGCGATTCACCCCTCCACTTT.

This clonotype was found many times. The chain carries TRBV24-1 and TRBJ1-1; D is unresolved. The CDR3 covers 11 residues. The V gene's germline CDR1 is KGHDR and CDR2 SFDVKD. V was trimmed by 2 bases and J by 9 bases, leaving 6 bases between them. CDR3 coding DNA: TGTGCCACCAGTGATTCAATCCAAGCTTTCTTT. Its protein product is CATSDSIQAFF.

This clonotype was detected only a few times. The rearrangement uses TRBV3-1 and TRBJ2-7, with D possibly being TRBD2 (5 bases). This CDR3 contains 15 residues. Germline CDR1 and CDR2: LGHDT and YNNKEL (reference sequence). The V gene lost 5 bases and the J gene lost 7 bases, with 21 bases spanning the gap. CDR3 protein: CASSSGKDFFQEQYF. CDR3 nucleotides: TGTGCCAGCAGCTCGGGGAAGGATTTTTTCCAAGAGCAGTACTTC.

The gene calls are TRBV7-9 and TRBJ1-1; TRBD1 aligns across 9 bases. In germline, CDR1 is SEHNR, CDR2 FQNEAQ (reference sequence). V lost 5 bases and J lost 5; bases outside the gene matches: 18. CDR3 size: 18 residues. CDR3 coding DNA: TGTGCCAGCAGCCATCCCGGGACAGGGTTTGGGGGCCGGACTGAAGCTTTCTTT. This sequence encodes CASSHPGTGFGGRTEAFF. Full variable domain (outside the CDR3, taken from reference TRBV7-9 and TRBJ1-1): DTGVSQNPRHKITKRGQNVTFRCDPISEHNRLYWYRQTLGQGPEFLTYFQNEAQLEKSRLLSDRFSAERPKGSFSTLEIQRTEQGDSAMYLCASSHPGTGFGGRTEAFFGQGTRLTVV.

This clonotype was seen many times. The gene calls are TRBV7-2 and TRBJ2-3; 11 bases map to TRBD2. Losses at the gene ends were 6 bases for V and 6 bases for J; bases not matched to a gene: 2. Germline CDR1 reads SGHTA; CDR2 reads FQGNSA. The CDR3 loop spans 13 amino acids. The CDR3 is CASSSSGRDTQYF. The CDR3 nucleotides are TGTGCCAGCAGTTCTAGCGGGAGGGATACGCAGTATTTT.

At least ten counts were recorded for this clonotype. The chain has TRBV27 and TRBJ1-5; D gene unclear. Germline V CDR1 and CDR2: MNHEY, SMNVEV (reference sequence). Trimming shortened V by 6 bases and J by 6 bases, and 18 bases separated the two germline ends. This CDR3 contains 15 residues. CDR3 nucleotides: TGTGCCAGCAGCCCTATTCGGGGTTCCGGTCAGCCCCAGCATTTT. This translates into CASSPIRGSGQPQHF.

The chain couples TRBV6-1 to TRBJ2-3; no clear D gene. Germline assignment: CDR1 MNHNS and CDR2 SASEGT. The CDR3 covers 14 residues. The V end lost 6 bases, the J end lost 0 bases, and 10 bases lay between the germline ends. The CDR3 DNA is TGTGCCAGCAGCCCAACGTTCAGCACAGATACGCAGTATTTT. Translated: CASSPTFSTDTQYF.

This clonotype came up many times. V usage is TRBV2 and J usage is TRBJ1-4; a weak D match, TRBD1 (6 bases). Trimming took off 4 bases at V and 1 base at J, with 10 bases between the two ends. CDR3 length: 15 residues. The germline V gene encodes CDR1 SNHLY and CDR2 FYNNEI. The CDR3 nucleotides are TGTGCCAGCAGTGGTCAGGGACAAACTAATGAAAAACTGTTTTTT. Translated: CASSGQGQTNEKLFF.

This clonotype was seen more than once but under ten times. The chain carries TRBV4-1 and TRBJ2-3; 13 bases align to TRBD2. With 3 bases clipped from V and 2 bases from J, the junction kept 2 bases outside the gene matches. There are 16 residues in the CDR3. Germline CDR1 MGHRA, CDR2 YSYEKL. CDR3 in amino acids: CASSQGLAGYTDTQYF. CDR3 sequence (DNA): TGCGCCAGCAGCCAGGGACTAGCGGGGTACACAGATACGCAGTATTTT.

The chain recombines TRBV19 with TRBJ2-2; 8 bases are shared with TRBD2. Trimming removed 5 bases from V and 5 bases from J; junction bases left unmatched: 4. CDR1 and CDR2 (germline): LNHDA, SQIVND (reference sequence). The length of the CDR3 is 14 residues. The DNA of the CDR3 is TGTGCCAGTAGTCTTAGCGGGGATACCGGGGAGCTGTTTTTT. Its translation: CASSLSGDTGELFF.

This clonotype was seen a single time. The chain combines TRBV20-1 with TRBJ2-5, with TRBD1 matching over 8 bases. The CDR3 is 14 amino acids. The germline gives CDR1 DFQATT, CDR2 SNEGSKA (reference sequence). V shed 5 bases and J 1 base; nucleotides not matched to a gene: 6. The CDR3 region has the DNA TGCAGTGCTCCCGGACAGGGCCTCCAAGAGACCCAGTACTTC. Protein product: CSAPGQGLQETQYF.

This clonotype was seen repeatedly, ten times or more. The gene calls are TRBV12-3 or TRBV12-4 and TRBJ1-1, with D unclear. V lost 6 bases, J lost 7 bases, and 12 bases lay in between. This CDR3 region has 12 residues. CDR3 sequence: CASRDRAIEAFF. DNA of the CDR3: TGTGCCAGCAGGGACCGGGCTATTGAAGCTTTCTTT.

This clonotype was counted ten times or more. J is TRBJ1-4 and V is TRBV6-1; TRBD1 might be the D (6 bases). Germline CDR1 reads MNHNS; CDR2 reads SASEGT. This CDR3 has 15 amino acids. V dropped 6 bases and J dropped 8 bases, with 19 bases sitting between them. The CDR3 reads CASSLDRLGREKLFF. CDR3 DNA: TGTGCCAGCAGCTTAGACAGGCTGGGCAGGGAAAAACTGTTTTTT.

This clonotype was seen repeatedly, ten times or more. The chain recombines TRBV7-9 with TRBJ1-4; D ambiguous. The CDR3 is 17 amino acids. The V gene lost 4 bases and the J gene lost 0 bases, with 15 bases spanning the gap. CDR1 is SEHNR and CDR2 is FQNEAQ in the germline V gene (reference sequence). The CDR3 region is CASSSTRLTATNEKLFF. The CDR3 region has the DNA TGTGCCAGCAGCTCCACCCGACTGACCGCAACTAATGAAAAACTGTTTTTT.

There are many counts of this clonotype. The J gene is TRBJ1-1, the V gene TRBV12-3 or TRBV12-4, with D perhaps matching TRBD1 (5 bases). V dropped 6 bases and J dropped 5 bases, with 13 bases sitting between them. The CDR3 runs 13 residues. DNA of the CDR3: TGTGCCAGCAGACCCTTAGAGGGGACTGAAGCTTTCTTT. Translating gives CASRPLEGTEAFF.

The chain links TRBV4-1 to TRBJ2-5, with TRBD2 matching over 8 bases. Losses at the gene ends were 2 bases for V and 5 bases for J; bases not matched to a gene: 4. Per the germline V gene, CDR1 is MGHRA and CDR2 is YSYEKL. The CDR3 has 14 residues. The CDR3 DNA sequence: TGCGCCAGCAGCCAAACGACTAGCGAGGAGACCCAGTACTTC. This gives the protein CASSQTTSEETQYF.

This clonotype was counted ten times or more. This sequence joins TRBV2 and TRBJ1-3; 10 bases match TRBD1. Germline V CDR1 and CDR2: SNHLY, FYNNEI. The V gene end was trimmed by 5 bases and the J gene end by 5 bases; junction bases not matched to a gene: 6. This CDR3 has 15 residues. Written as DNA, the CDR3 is TGTGCCAGCAGTCTCCAGACAGGGGGCAGAAACACCATATATTTT. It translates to CASSLQTGGRNTIYF.

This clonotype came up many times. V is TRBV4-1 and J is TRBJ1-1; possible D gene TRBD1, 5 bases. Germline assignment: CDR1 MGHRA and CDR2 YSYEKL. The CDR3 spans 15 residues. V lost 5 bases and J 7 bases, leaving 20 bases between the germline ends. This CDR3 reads CASSSPGTRRVEAFF. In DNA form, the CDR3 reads TGCGCCAGCAGCTCTCCCGGGACCAGGAGGGTTGAAGCTTTCTTT.

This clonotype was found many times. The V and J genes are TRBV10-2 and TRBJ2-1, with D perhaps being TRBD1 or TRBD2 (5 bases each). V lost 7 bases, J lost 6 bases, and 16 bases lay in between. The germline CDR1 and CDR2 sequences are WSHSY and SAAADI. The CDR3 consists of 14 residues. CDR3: CASKWWGRGNEQFF. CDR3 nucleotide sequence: TGCGCCAGCAAATGGTGGGGGAGAGGCAATGAGCAGTTCTTC.

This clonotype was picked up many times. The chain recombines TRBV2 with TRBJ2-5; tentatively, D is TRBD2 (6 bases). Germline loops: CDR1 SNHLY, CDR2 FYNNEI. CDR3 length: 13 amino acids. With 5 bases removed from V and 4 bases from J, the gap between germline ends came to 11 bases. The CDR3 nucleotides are TGTGCCAGCAGTATCCAGGGAGGAGAGACCCAGTACTTC. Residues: CASSIQGGETQYF.

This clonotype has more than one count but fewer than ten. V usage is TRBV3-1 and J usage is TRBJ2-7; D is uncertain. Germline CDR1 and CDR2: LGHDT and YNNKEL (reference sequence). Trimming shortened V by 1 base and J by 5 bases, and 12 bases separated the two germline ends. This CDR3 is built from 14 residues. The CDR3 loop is CASSQGSPPDEQYF. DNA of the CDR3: TGTGCCAGCAGCCAAGGTAGTCCCCCCGACGAGCAGTACTTC.

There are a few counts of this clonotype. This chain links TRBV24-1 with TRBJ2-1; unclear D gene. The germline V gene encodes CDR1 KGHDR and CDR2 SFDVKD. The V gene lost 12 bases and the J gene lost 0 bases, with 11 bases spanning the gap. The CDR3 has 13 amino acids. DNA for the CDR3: TGTGCCCCCAACCAGAGCTCCTACAATGAGCAGTTCTTC. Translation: CAPNQSSYNEQFF.

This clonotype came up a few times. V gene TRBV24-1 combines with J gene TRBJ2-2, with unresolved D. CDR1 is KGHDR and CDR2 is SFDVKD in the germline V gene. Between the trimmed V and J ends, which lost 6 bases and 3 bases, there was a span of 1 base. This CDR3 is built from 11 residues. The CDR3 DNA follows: TGTGCCACCAGTTACACCGGGGAGCTGTTTTTT. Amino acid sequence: CATSYTGELFF.

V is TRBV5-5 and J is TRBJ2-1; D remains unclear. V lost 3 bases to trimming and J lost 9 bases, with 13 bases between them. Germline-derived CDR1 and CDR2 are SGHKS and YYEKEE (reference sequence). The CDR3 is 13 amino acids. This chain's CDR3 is CASSYHESFEQFF. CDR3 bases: TGTGCCAGCAGCTACCACGAGAGCTTTGAGCAGTTCTTC.